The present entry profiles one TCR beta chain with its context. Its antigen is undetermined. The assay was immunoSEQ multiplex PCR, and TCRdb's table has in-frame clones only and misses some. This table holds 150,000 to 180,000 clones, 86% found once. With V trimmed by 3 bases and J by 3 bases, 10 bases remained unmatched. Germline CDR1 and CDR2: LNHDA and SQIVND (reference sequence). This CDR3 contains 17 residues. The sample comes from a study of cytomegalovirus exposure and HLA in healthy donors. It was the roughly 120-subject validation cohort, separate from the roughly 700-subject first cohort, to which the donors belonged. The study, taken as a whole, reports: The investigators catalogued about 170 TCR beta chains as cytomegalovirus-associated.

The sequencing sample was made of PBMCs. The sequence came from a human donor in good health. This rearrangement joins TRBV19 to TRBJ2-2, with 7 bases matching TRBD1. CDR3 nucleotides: TGTGCCAGTAGTATCCCGCGGAAAGGGGGCGACACCGGGGAGCTGTTTTTT. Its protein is CASSIPRKGGDTGELFF.